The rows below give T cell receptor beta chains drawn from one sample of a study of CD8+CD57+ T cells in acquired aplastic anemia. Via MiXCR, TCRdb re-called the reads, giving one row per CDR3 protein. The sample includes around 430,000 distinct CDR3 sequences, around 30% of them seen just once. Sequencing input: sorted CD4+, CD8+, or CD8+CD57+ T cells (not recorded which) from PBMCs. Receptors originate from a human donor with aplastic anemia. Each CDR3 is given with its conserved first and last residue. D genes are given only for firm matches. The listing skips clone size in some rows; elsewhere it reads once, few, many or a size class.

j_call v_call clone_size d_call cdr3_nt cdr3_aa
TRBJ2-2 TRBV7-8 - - TGTGCCAGCAGCTCCCTTGGGGCCTACACCGGGGAGCTGTTTTTT CASSSLGAYTGELFF
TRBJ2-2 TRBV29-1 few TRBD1 TGCAGCGTTGAGGGACAGGGGCTTACCGGGGAGCTGTTTTTT CSVEGQGLTGELFF
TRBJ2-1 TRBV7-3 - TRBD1 TGTGCCAGCAGCTTAAGCACAGGGGGCTACTACAATGAGCAGTTCTTC CASSLSTGGYYNEQFF
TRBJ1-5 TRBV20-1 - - TGCAGTGCTAGAGACAGGGGAAGCTCTGGCAATCAGCCCCAGCATTTT CSARDRGSSGNQPQHF
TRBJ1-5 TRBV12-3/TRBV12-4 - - TGTGCCAGCAGTCTCCCGGACGGTCTTCTTAATCAGCCCCAGCATTTT CASSLPDGLLNQPQHF
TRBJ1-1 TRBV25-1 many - TGTGCCAGCAGTGAATCAGAGGAAATGAACACTGAAGCTTTCTTT CASSESEEMNTEAFF
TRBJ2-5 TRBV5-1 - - TGCGCCAGCAGCTTGGCCGGAATAGAAGAGACCCAGTACTTC CASSLAGIEETQYF
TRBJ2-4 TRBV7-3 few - TGTGCCAGCAGCTTAATGGTCGGAGGACAGCAACTAGCCAAAAACATTCAGTACTTC CASSLMVGGQQLAKNIQYF
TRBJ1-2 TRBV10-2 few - TGCGCCAGCATGGGGATGGAATATGGCTACACCTTC CASMGMEYGYTF
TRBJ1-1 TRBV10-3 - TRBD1 TGTGCCAGCAGTGGTACCGGGACAGCCAACACTGAAGCTTTCTTT CASSGTGTANTEAFF
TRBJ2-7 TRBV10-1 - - TGCGCCATCATGCTTGACCACGAGCAGTACTTC CAIMLDHEQYF
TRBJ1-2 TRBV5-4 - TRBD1 TGTGCCAGCAGCCCGCAGGGGGTGCCCTATGGCTACACCTTC CASSPQGVPYGYTF
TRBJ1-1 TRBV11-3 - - TGTGCCAGCAGCTTATTAGGGGAAGGGTTCTTT CASSLLGEGFF
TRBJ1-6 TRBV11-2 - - TGTGCCAGCAGCCAAGATCCGGGGGCAGGGTCACCCCTCCACTTT CASSQDPGAGSPLHF
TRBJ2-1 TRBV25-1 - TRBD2 TGTGCCAGCAGCTCCTCGGGACTAGCATCCTACAATGAGCAGTTCTTC CASSSSGLASYNEQFF
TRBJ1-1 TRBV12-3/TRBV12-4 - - TGTGCCAGCAGCCCAGGAGCTATCACTGAAGCTTTCTTT CASSPGAITEAFF
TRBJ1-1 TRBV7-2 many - TGTGCCAGCAGCTCTCAGGTTATGAACACTGAAGCTTTCTTT CASSSQVMNTEAFF
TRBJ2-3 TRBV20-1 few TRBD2 TGCAGTGCTAGAGTTCGTCCGACTAGCGGGTTCACAGATACGCAGTATTTT CSARVRPTSGFTDTQYF
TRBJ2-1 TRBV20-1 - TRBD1 TGCAGTGCTAATTGGGACAGCTACAATGAGCAGTTCTTC CSANWDSYNEQFF
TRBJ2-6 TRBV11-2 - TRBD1 TGTGCCAGCAGCTCGCAAGACAGGGCTGGGGCCAACGTCCTGACTTTC CASSSQDRAGANVLTF
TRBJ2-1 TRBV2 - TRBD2 TGTGCCAGCAAGAGCGGGGGGGCCGTGGGTGAGCAGTTCTTC CASKSGGAVGEQFF
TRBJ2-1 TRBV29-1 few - TGCAGCGTTGATGGTGGTAATGAGCAGTTCTTC CSVDGGNEQFF
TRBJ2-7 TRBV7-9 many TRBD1 TGTGCCAGCATCCACTCCGGGGACAGGGATGACGAGCAGTACTTC CASIHSGDRDDEQYF
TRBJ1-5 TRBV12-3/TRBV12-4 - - TGTGCCAGCAGTTTACTCACCTCCGGCATTAGCAATCAGCCCCAGCATTTT CASSLLTSGISNQPQHF
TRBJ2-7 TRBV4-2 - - TGTGCCAGCAGCCAACCCGATGGGGCGAAGGACGAGCAGTACTTC CASSQPDGAKDEQYF
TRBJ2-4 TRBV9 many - TGTGCCAGCAGCGAAGGGGCTGCCGTGGAAGAAAACATTCAGTACTTC CASSEGAAVEENIQYF
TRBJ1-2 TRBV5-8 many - TGTGCCAGCAGCTGGGGTCGGGGCTACACCTTC CASSWGRGYTF
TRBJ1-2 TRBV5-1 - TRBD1 TGCGCCAGCAGCTTGACAGGGGATCAGGGCTATGGCTACACCTTC CASSLTGDQGYGYTF
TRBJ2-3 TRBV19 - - TGTGCCAGTAGTGCTGGTCAGGGTGGTACAGATACGCAGTATTTT CASSAGQGGTDTQYF
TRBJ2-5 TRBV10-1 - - TGCGCCAGCAGTGAGAGACAGGACCAAGAGACCCAGTACTTC CASSERQDQETQYF
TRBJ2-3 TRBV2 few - TGTGCCAGCACAGAAGGGGATACGCAGTATTTT CASTEGDTQYF
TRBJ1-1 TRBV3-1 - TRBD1 TGTGCCAGCAGCCTACAGGACAGGGGTTACACTGAAGCTTTCTTT CASSLQDRGYTEAFF
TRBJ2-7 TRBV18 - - TGTGCCAGCTCAGGGTTACAGGGTGACGAGCAGTACTTC CASSGLQGDEQYF
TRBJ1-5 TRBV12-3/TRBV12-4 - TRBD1 TGTGCCAGCAGACCCGGGACAGGCAATCAGCCCCAGCATTTT CASRPGTGNQPQHF
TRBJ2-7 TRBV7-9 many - TGTGCCAGCAGCTTAATGCGGGGGCCCTACGAGCAGTACTTC CASSLMRGPYEQYF
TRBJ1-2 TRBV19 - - TGTGCCAGTAGTATCACAGACCTCTATGGCTACACCTTC CASSITDLYGYTF
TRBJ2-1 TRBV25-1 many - TGTGCCAGCAGTGAACGGGGCGGCTACAATGAGCAGTTCTTC CASSERGGYNEQFF
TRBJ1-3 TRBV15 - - TGTGCCACCAGCAGATCAACGGGGGATCTTGGAAACACCATGTATTTT CATSRSTGDLGNTMYF
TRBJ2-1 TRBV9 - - TGTGCCAGCAGCGTAGCCGAAGGGGGGGCCGGGTGGAATGGGCAGTTCTTC CASSVAEGGAGWNGQFF
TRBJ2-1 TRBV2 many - TGTGCCAGCAGGAGGGACCCAACTAAGGCAAATGAGCAGTTCTTC CASRRDPTKANEQFF
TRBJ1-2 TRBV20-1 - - TGCAGTGCGCTACAGGGTTCAAACTATGGCAACACCTTC CSALQGSNYGNTF
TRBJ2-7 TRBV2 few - TGTGCCAGCAGCGGCTGGGGAGCCTACGAGCAGTACTTC CASSGWGAYEQYF
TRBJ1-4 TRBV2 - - TGTGCCAGCAGTGAAGGGATCGGAGCAACGGAAAAACTGTTTTTT CASSEGIGATEKLFF